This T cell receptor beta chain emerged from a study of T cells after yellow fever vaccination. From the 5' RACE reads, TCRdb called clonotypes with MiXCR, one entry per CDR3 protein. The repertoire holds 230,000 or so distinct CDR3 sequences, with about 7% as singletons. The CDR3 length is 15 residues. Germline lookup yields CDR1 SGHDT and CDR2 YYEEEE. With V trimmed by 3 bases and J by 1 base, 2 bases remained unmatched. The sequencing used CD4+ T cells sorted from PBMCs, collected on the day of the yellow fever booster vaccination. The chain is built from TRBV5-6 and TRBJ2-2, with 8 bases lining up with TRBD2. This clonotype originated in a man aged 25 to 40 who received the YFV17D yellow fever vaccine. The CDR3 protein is CASSWGLENTGELFF. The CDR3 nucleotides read TGTGCCAGCAGCTGGGGACTAGAGAACACCGGGGAGCTGTTTTTT.